These 27 T cell receptor beta chains came from one sample sequenced in a study of response to subunit inactivated influenza vaccine. TCRdb re-derived calls from the RT-PCR reads in MiXCR, one entry per CDR3 protein. The data show about 160,000 distinct CDR3 sequences, roughly a tenth seen once. Here the sequenced sample was non-naive T cells sorted from PBMCs, taken roughly 47 days after vaccination. The receptor source for this set is a man between 45 and 60 years old who received an inactivated influenza vaccine.

This clonotype was observed many times. This chain joins TRBV28 and TRBJ1-5, with D unclear. V lost 3 bases and J lost 6, with 12 bases in between. This CDR3 spans 14 amino acids. Per the germline V gene, CDR1 is MDHEN and CDR2 is SYDVKM. For the CDR3, the DNA is TGTGCCAGCAGTTTTACGGAGGCCAGTCAGCCCCAGCATTTT. This codes for CASSFTEASQPQHF.

This clonotype was counted a single time. The chain is built from TRBV2 and TRBJ2-1; D gene uncertain. The V and J ends lost 8 bases and 9 bases respectively, with 2 bases between them. This CDR3 has 8 residues. Germline V gene data show CDR1 as SNHLY and CDR2 as FYNNEI. The CDR3 DNA reads TGTGCCAGCCTTGAGCAGTTCTTC. Amino acids: CASLEQFF.

This clonotype has only a few counts. This sequence joins TRBV7-6 and TRBJ2-1; 12 positions agree with TRBD2. The CDR3 contains 14 residues. The junction had 6 bases not matched to a gene; V was cut back by 7 bases and J by 8 bases. Germline V CDR1 and CDR2: SGHVS, FNYEAQ. CDR3 sequence: CASTPRLAGDEQFF. DNA for the CDR3: TGTGCCAGCACTCCCAGACTAGCGGGAGATGAGCAGTTCTTC.

The chain uses TRBV6-5 and TRBJ1-3; tentatively, D is TRBD1 (5 bases). Trimming removed 2 bases from V and 0 bases from J, with 17 bases in between. Looked up from germline, CDR1 is MNHEY and CDR2 is SVGAGI. The CDR3 consists of 18 residues. The DNA for the CDR3 is TGTGCCAGCAGTTACGGAGGGGTGGGACTCTTCTCTGGAAACACCATATATTTT. Its translation: CASSYGGVGLFSGNTIYF.

This clonotype was counted at least ten times. The genes are TRBV7-9 and TRBJ1-2, with D hard to call. CDR1 is SEHNR and CDR2 is FQNEAQ in the germline V gene (reference sequence). The CDR3 loop spans 12 amino acids. The V and J ends lost 5 bases and 8 bases respectively, with 12 bases between them. The CDR3 DNA reads TGTGCCAGCAGCCTAGAGTTGGGCGGCTACACCTTC. It specifies CASSLELGGYTF.

This clonotype was seen many times. J is TRBJ2-3 and V is TRBV11-1; D is undetermined. The germline V gene encodes CDR1 SGHAT and CDR2 FQDESV (reference sequence). The CDR3 has 14 amino acids. V lost 3 bases, J lost 2 bases, and 9 bases lay in between. In DNA form, the CDR3 reads TGTGCCAGCAGCTTCTTACTGATCACAGATACGCAGTATTTT. Residues: CASSFLLITDTQYF.

The chain joins TRBV20-1 to TRBJ1-5; a weak D match, TRBD1 (5 bases). Germline CDR1 DFQATT, CDR2 SNEGSKA (reference sequence). Trimming pared 6 bases from V and 0 bases from J, leaving 15 bases between. This CDR3 has 15 residues. CDR3 sequence (DNA): TGCAGTGCCTGGGGACCGCAGCTTAGCAATCAGCCCCAGCATTTT. Residues: CSAWGPQLSNQPQHF.

CDR3 sequence: CASSVQGLEQFF. The CDR3 DNA reads as TGTGCCAGCAGCGTACAGGGTCTTGAGCAGTTCTTC. This sequence joins TRBV5-5 and TRBJ2-1, with D tentatively TRBD1 (6 bases). V was clipped by 4 bases and J by 9 bases, with 11 bases between them. Per the germline V gene, CDR1 is SGHKS and CDR2 is YYEKEE (reference sequence). The CDR3 totals 12 residues. Drawing the rest from reference TRBV5-5 and TRBJ2-1, the complete variable domain is DAGVTQSPTHLIKTRGQQVTLRCSPISGHKSVSWYQQVLGQGPQFIFQYYEKEERGRGNFPDRFSARQFPNYSSELNVNALLLGDSALYLCASSVQGLEQFFGPGTRLTVL.

This clonotype was seen more than once but under ten times. J is TRBJ1-1 and V is TRBV20-1; TRBD1 matches at 9 bases. This CDR3 spans 12 amino acids. CDR1 and CDR2 (germline): DFQATT, SNEGSKA (reference sequence). The DNA for the CDR3 is TGCAGCAAACAGGGGGCCAACACTGAAGCTTTCTTT. This sequence encodes CSKQGANTEAFF.

This clonotype was observed at least ten times. This chain uses TRBV7-9 with TRBJ1-2, with no clear D. The CDR3 has 13 amino acids. V was cut by 2 bases and J by 0 bases, with 4 bases left in between. CDR1 is SEHNR, CDR2 FQNEAQ, per germline (reference sequence). The CDR3 DNA is TGTGCCAGCAGCTTACCCGCTAACTATGGCTACACCTTC. The encoded protein is CASSLPANYGYTF.

In its sample, this clonotype was seen a few times. The rearrangement uses TRBV27 and TRBJ2-1; perhaps TRBD2 as D (6 bases). The length of the CDR3 is 13 residues. Looked up from germline, CDR1 is MNHEY and CDR2 is SMNVEV (reference sequence). The V end was cut by 0 bases, the J end by 10 bases, with 10 bases between. Here the CDR3 DNA reads TGTGCCAGCAGTTTATCGTTTGGGAGGGAGCAGTTCTTC. Protein: CASSLSFGREQFF.

This clonotype was detected many times. V is TRBV12-3 or TRBV12-4 and J is TRBJ1-2; 7 nucleotides agree with TRBD1. The V gene end was trimmed by 5 bases and the J gene end by 4 bases; junction bases not matched to a gene: 4. The CDR3 is 13 residues long. In DNA, the CDR3 is TGTGCCAGCAGTCCACAGGGGACCTATGGCTACACCTTC. Translated, it gives CASSPQGTYGYTF.

The rearrangement joins TRBV25-1 to TRBJ2-1; weak D call: TRBD1 (6 bases). This CDR3 comprises 14 residues. Germline CDR1 reads MGHDK; CDR2 reads SYGVNS. V was trimmed by 3 bases and J by 2 bases, leaving 8 bases between them. The CDR3 spells CASSEGAAYNEQFF. The CDR3 DNA reads as TGTGCCAGCAGTGAGGGGGCGGCCTACAATGAGCAGTTCTTC. Looking up the rest from reference TRBV25-1 and TRBJ2-1 gives the full variable domain: EADIYQTPRYLVIGTGKKITLECSQTMGHDKMYWYQQDPGMELHLIHYSYGVNSTEKGDLSSESTVSRIRTEHFPLTLESARPSHTSQYLCASSEGAAYNEQFFGPGTRLTVL.

In its sample, this clonotype was seen many times. The V call is TRBV28, the J call TRBJ2-7; a weak D match, TRBD2 (6 bases). V shed 3 bases and J shed 0 bases, with 18 bases lying between them. The CDR3 totals 17 residues. In germline, CDR1 is MDHEN, CDR2 SYDVKM. The CDR3 coding sequence is TGTGCCAGCAGTTTTGGTTCGTGGAGGGGAAGCTCCTACGAGCAGTACTTC. The encoded protein is CASSFGSWRGSSYEQYF.

This clonotype was seen a handful of times. The genes are TRBV19 and TRBJ2-1; 9 nucleotides line up with TRBD2. Germline lookup yields CDR1 LNHDA and CDR2 SQIVND (reference sequence). The CDR3 totals 15 residues. J was trimmed by 4 bases and V by 7 bases; bases with no gene match: 8. CDR3 DNA sequence: TGTGCCAGTAACCCTAGCGGGGCCCCGTACAATGAGCAGTTCTTC. Its translation: CASNPSGAPYNEQFF.

There are many counts of this clonotype. The chain uses TRBV5-1 and TRBJ2-1, with 9 bases identical to TRBD1. With V trimmed by 3 bases and J by 4 bases, 2 bases remained unmatched. The CDR3 runs to 14 residues. Germline lookup yields CDR1 SGHRS and CDR2 YFSETQ. This chain's CDR3 is CASSSGQGYNEQFF. Here the CDR3 DNA reads TGCGCCAGCAGCTCGGGACAGGGTTACAATGAGCAGTTCTTC.

The chain couples TRBV4-3 to TRBJ2-3, with 7 bases identical to TRBD2. This CDR3 is 18 amino acids long. Looked up from germline, CDR1 is LGHNA and CDR2 is YSLEER. J gave up 2 bases and V 4 bases, and 15 bases lay outside the gene matches. CDR3 protein: CASSPRRAASGITDTQYF. The CDR3 DNA reads TGCGCCAGCAGCCCGCGCCGCGCGGCTAGCGGAATCACAGATACGCAGTATTTT.

This chain joins TRBV7-9 and TRBJ2-6; 12 bases agree with TRBD1. Germline values: CDR1 SEHNR, CDR2 FQNEAQ (reference sequence). The CDR3 has 17 residues. Trimming at V came to 5 bases and at J to 3 bases, leaving 5 bases not matched to a gene. The CDR3 here is CASSAGTGGVGANVLTF. DNA for the CDR3: TGTGCCAGCAGCGCTGGGACAGGGGGCGTTGGGGCCAACGTCCTGACTTTC.

At least ten counts were recorded for this clonotype. DNA for the CDR3: TGTGCCAGCAGTTTATCTCGGGAGGGCCTCGAGCAGTACTTC. It is translated as CASSLSREGLEQYF. V is TRBV27 and J is TRBJ2-7; 8 nucleotides align to TRBD2. The V segment lost 0 bases and the J segment 6 bases; nucleotides outside the gene matches: 4. Germline CDR1 reads MNHEY; CDR2 reads SMNVEV (reference sequence). The CDR3 extends over 14 amino acids.

This clonotype occurred a few times. The rearrangement links TRBV7-9 to TRBJ1-1; D unresolved. V shed 3 bases and J shed 13 bases, with 15 bases lying between them. The CDR3 runs to 12 residues. Germline V gene data show CDR1 as SEHNR and CDR2 as FQNEAQ (reference sequence). CDR3 protein: CASSLDVGEIFF. The DNA for the CDR3 is TGTGCCAGCAGCTTGGACGTGGGAGAGATTTTCTTT. Full variable domain (outside the CDR3, taken from reference TRBV7-9 and TRBJ1-1): DTGVSQNPRHKITKRGQNVTFRCDPISEHNRLYWYRQTLGQGPEFLTYFQNEAQLEKSRLLSDRFSAERPKGSFSTLEIQRTEQGDSAMYLCASSLDVGEIFFGQGTRLTVV.

This chain joins TRBV4-3 and TRBJ2-3; D might be TRBD1 or TRBD2, each matching 6 bases. The CDR3 length is 17 residues. CDR1 and CDR2 (germline): LGHNA, YSLEER. Deletions cut 4 bases from V and 1 base from J, with 18 bases between. The CDR3 DNA reads TGCGCCAGCAGCCTCAGATGGGGGGCAGATCGCACAGATACGCAGTATTTT. As protein: CASSLRWGADRTDTQYF.

The chain uses TRBV13 and TRBJ2-7, with D unresolved. Germline V lookup: CDR1 PRHDT, CDR2 FYEKMQ (reference sequence). The CDR3 runs 16 residues. With 4 bases removed from V and 3 bases from J, the gap between germline ends came to 19 bases. The CDR3 DNA follows: TGTGCCAGCAGCTCACCGTCGTCTCAAGGGCTCTACGAGCAGTACTTC. Translation gives CASSSPSSQGLYEQYF.

Many counts were recorded for this clonotype. The gene calls are TRBV6-5 and TRBJ1-6, with 9 bases aligning to TRBD1. This CDR3 region has 17 residues. Germline V gives CDR1 MNHEY, CDR2 SVGAGI. The V segment lost 2 bases and the J segment 3 bases; nucleotides outside the gene matches: 5. The CDR3, as DNA: TGTGCCAGCAGTTACCGGCCGGGACAGGGCTATAATTCACCCCTCCACTTT. Translating it yields CASSYRPGQGYNSPLHF.

This clonotype has just a few counts. This chain joins TRBV28 and TRBJ2-7; D unclear. V was cut by 4 bases and J by 6 bases, with 19 bases left in between. The germline gives CDR1 MDHEN, CDR2 SYDVKM. The CDR3 extends over 15 amino acids. CDR3 nucleotides: TGTGCCAGCAGTTCCTACTTCCAATGGTCCCCCGAGCAGTACTTC. Its protein is CASSSYFQWSPEQYF. The full variable domain, rest sourced from reference TRBV28 and TRBJ2-7, is DVKVTQSSRYLVKRTGEKVFLECVQDMDHENMFWYRQDPGLGLRLIYFSYDVKMKEKGDIPEGYSVSREKKERFSLILESASTNQTSMYLCASSSYFQWSPEQYFGPGTRLTVT.

This clonotype has just a few counts. The chain employs TRBV27 and TRBJ1-4; 10 nucleotides agree with TRBD1. CDR1 is MNHEY, CDR2 SMNVEV, per germline (reference sequence). The CDR3 covers 15 residues. With V trimmed by 5 bases and J by 5 bases, 5 bases remained unmatched. The DNA for the CDR3 is TGTGCCAGCAGTAGATGGACAGGGGGAAATGAAAAACTGTTTTTT. This sequence encodes CASSRWTGGNEKLFF.

The V call is TRBV6-5, the J call TRBJ1-3; D not certain. The CDR3 length is 14 residues. Germline values: CDR1 MNHEY, CDR2 SVGAGI. V gave up 0 bases and J gave up 4 bases, with 7 bases separating them. CDR3 in DNA: TGTGCCAGCAGTTACTCGGCCAGGGGAAACACCATATATTTT. It translates to CASSYSARGNTIYF.

In its sample, this clonotype was seen a few times. V usage is TRBV5-1 and J usage is TRBJ2-7; 9 bases align to TRBD1. The CDR3 is made up of 14 amino acids. Germline CDR1 reads SGHRS; CDR2 reads YFSETQ. V dropped 4 bases and J dropped 5; count of bases not matched to a gene: 7. The CDR3 DNA sequence: TGCGCCAGCAGCGGATGGACAGGGGTCCACGAGCAGTACTTC. It codes for CASSGWTGVHEQYF.